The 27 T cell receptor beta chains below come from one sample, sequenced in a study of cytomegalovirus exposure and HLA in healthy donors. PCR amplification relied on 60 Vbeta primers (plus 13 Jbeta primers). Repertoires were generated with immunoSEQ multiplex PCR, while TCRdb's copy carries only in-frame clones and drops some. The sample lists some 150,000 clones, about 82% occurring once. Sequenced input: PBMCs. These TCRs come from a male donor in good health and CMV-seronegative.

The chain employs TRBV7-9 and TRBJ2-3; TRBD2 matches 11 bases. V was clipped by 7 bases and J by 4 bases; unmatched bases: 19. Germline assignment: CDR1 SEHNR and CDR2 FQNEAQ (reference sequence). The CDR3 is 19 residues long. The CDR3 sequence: CASTHTRPKLAGEADTQYF. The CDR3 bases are TGTGCCAGCACCCACACTCGCCCTAAACTAGCGGGAGAAGCAGATACGCAGTATTTT.

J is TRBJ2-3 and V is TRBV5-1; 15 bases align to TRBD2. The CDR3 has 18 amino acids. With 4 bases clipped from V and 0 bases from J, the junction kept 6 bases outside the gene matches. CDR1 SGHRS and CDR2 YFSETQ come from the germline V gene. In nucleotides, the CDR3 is TGCGCCAGCAGCCGCCGGACTAGCGGGGGGGTCAGCACAGATACGCAGTATTTT. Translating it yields CASSRRTSGGVSTDTQYF.

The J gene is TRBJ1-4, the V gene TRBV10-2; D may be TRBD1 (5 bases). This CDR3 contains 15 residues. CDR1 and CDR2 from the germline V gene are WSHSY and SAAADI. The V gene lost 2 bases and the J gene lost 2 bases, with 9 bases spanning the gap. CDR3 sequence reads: CASSEISGTNEKLFF. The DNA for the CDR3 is TGCGCCAGCAGTGAGATATCAGGGACTAATGAAAAACTGTTTTTT.

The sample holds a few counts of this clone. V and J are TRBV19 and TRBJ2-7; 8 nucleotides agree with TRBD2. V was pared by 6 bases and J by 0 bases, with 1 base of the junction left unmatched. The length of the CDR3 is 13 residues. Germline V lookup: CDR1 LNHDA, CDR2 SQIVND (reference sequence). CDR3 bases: TGTGCCAGTAGCGGGAGGGCCTCCTACGAGCAGTACTTC. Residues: CASSGRASYEQYF.

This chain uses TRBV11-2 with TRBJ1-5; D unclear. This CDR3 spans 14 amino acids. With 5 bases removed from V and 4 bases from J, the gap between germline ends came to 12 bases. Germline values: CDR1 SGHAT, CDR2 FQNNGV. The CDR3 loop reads CASSPSGWNQPQHF. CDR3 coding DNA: TGTGCCAGCAGCCCCAGCGGTTGGAATCAGCCCCAGCATTTT.

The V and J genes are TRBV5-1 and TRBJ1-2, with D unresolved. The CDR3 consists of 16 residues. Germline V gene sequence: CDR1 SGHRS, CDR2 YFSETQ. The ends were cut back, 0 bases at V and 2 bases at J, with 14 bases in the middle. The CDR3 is CASSLGVVTGNYGYTF. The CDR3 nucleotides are TGCGCCAGCAGCTTGGGGGTCGTAACGGGAAACTATGGCTACACCTTC.

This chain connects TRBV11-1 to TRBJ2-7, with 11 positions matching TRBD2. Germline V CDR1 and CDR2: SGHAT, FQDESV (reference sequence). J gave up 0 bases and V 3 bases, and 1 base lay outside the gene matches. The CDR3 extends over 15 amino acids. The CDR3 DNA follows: TGTGCCAGCAGCTTTAGCGGGGGGGCCTCCTACGAGCAGTACTTC. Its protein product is CASSFSGGASYEQYF.

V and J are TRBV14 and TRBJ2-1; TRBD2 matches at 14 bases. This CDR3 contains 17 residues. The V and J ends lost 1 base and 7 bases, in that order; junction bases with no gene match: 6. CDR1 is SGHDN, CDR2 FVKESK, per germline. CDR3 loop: CASSQAPGLAGANEQFF. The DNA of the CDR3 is TGTGCCAGCAGCCAAGCTCCGGGACTAGCGGGAGCTAATGAGCAGTTCTTC.

CDR3 protein: CASSPPDHRDLYGYTF. The CDR3 bases are TGCGCCAGCAGCCCTCCAGATCACAGGGACCTCTATGGCTACACCTTC. The rearrangement joins TRBV4-1 to TRBJ1-2, with a weak D call TRBD1 (6 bases). The CDR3 spans 16 residues. Germline CDR1 MGHRA, CDR2 YSYEKL. V dropped 4 bases and J dropped 4 bases, with 19 bases sitting between them.

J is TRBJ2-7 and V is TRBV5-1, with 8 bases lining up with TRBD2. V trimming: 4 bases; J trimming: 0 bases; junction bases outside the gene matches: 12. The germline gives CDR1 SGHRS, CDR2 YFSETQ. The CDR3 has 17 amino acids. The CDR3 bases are TGCGCCAGCAGCCCGGGGGGGAGCGGGAACCCCTCCTACGAGCAGTACTTC. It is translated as CASSPGGSGNPSYEQYF.

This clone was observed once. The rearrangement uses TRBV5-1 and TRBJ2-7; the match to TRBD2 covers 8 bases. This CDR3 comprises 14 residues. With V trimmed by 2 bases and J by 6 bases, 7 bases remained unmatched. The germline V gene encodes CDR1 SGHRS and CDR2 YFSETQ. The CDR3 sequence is CASSFPGGAGEQYF. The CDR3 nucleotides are TGCGCCAGCAGCTTCCCCGGGGGGGCCGGCGAGCAGTACTTC.

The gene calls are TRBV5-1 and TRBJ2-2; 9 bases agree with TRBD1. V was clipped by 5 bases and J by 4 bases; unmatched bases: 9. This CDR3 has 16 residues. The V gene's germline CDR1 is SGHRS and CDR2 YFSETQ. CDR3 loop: CASRSPRTGVTGELFF. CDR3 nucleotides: TGCGCCAGCAGATCGCCCCGGACAGGGGTCACCGGGGAGCTGTTTTTT.

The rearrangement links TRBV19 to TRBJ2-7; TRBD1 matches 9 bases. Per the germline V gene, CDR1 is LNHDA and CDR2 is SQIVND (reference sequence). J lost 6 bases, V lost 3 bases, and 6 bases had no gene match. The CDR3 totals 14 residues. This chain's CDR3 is CASSMQQGAAEQYF. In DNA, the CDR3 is TGTGCCAGTAGTATGCAACAGGGGGCGGCCGAGCAGTACTTC.

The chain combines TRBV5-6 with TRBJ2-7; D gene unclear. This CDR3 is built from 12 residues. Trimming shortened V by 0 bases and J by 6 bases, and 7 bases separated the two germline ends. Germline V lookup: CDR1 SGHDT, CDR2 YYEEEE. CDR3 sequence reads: CASSLGRLEQYF. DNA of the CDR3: TGTGCCAGCAGCTTGGGGCGGCTCGAGCAGTACTTC.

In DNA, the CDR3 is TGTGCCAGCAGCAAAGGACAGGGGGATGGCTACACCTTC. It encodes CASSKGQGDGYTF. The chain links TRBV7-8 to TRBJ1-2, with TRBD1 matching 10 bases. With 5 bases clipped from V and 6 bases from J, the junction kept 3 bases outside the gene matches. The germline gives CDR1 SGHVS, CDR2 FQNEAQ. This CDR3 is 13 amino acids long.

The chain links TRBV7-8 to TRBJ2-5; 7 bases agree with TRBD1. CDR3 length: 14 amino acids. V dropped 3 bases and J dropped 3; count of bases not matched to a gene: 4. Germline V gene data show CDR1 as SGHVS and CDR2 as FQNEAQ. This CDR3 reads CASSLTGWEETQYF. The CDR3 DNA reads TGTGCCAGCAGCTTGACAGGGTGGGAAGAGACCCAGTACTTC. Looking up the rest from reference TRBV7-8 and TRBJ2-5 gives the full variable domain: GAGVSQSPRYKVAKRGQDVALRCDPISGHVSLFWYQQALGQGPEFLTYFQNEAQLDKSGLPSDRFFAERPEGSVSTLKIQRTQQEDSAVYLCASSLTGWEETQYFGPGTRLLVL.

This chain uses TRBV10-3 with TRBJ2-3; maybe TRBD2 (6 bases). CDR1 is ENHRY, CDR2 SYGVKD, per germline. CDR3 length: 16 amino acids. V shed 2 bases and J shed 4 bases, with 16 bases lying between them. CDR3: CAISEAAGIGADTQYF. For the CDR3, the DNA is TGTGCCATCAGTGAGGCGGCGGGAATCGGGGCAGATACGCAGTATTTT.

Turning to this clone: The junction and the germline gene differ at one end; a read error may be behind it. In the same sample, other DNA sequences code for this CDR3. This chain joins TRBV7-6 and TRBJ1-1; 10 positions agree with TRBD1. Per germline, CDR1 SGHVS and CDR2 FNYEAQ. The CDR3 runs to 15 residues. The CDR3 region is CASRLTGGAGTEAFF. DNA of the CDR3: TGTGCCAGCAGGTTGACAGGGGGCGCAGGCACTGAAGCCTTCTTT.

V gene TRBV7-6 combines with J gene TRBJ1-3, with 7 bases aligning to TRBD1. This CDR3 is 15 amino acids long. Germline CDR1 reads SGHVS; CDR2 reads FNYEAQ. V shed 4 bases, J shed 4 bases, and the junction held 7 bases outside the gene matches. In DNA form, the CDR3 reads TGTGCCAGCAGCTCACTAGGGGGCTTCGGAAACACCATATATTTT. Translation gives CASSSLGGFGNTIYF. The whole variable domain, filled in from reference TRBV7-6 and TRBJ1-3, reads GAGVSQSPRYKVTKRGQDVALRCDPISGHVSLYWYRQALGQGPEFLTYFNYEAQQDKSGLPNDRFSAERPEGSISTLTIQRTEQRDSAMYRCASSSLGGFGNTIYFGEGSWLTVV.

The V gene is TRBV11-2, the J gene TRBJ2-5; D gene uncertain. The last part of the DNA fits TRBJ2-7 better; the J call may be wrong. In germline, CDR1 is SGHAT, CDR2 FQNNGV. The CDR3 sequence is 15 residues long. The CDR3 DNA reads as TGTGCCAGCAGCATAGGGCAGGCCCAAGCCTACGAGCAGTACTTC. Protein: CASSIGQAQAYEQYF.

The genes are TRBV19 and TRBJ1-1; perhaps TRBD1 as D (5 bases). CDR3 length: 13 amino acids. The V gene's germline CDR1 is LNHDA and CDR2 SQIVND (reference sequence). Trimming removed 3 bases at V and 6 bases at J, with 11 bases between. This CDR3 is CASSIGARAEAFF. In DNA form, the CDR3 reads TGTGCCAGTAGTATTGGGGCGCGCGCTGAAGCTTTCTTT.

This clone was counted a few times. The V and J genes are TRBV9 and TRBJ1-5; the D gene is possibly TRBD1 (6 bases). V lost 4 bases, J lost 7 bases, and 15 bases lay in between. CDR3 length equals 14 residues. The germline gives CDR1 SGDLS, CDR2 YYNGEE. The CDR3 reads CASSLTGQYQPQHF. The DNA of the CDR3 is TGTGCCAGCAGCCTCACCGGACAGTACCAGCCCCAGCATTTT.

The chain's CDR3 is CASSVGWTSGEHEQYF. CDR3 DNA: TGTGCCAGCAGCGTGGGCTGGACTAGCGGGGAACACGAGCAGTACTTC. This chain connects TRBV9 to TRBJ2-7, with 12 bases identical to TRBD2. J lost 5 bases, V lost 2 bases, and 8 bases had no gene match. The germline V gene has CDR1 SGDLS and CDR2 YYNGEE. The length of the CDR3 is 16 residues.

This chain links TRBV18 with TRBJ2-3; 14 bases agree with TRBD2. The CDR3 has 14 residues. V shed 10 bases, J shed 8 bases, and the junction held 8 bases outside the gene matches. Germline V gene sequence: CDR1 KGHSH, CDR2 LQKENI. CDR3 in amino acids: CATLTSGGAATQYF. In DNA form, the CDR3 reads TGTGCCACCCTGACTAGCGGGGGGGCCGCTACGCAGTATTTT.

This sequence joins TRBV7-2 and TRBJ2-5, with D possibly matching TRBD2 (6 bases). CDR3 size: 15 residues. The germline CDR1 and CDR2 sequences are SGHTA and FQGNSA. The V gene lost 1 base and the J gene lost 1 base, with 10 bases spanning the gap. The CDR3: CASSLEAGSQETQYF. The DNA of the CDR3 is TGTGCCAGCAGCTTAGAGGCCGGGAGCCAAGAGACCCAGTACTTC.

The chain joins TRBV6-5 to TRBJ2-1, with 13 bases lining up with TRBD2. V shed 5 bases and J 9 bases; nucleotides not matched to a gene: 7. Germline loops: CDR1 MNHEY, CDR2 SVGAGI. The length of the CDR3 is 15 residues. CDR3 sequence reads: CASSKLAGGQGEQFF. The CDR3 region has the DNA TGTGCCAGCAGTAAACTAGCGGGGGGGCAGGGTGAGCAGTTCTTC.

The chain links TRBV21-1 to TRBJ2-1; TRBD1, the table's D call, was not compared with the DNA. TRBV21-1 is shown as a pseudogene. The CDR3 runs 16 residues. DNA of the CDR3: TGTGCCAGCAGCAAAGCCCGACAGGACCATCACAATGAGCAGTTCTTC. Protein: CASSKARQDHHNEQFF.